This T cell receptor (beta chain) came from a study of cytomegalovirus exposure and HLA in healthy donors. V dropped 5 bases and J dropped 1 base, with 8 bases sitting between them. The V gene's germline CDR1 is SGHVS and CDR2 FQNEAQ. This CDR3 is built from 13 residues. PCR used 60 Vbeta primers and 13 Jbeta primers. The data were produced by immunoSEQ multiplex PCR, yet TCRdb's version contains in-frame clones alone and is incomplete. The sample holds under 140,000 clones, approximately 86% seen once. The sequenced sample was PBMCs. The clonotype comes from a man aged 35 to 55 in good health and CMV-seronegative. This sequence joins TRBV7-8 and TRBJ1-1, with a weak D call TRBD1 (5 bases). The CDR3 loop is CASSPGQNTEAFF. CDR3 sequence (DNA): TGTGCCAGCAGCCCAGGACAGAACACTGAAGCTTTCTTT.